This T cell receptor (beta chain) was identified in a study of blood T cell repertoires in COVID-19. Across the whole study: Both acute and convalescent COVID-19 samples were obtained from the United States, Italy and Spain. The analysed material was cDNA or gDNA that came from T cells, B-cell-depleted T cells, or PBMCs.

V was pared by 0 bases and J by 4 bases, with 9 bases between. Germline V lookup: CDR1 LNHNV, CDR2 YYDKDF (reference sequence). This CDR3 spans 14 amino acids. In the original processing: Reference gene primer amplification gave nucleated cell count estimates. The repertoire was sequenced with immunoSEQ multiplex PCR; TCRdb's copy has only in-frame clones and lacks some. That table is the source of V, J and clone size, and D and trimming were worked out from the DNA. The sample includes roughly 200,000 clones, roughly four fifths of them seen just once. The chain links TRBV15 to TRBJ1-2; D is ambiguous. The source material was peripheral blood. This sequence originates from a middle-aged man with active or convalescent COVID-19. The CDR3 here is CATSREGIGYGYTF. The CDR3, as DNA: TGTGCCACCAGCAGAGAGGGCATAGGCTATGGCTACACCTTC. The entire variable domain, with the rest obtained from reference TRBV15 and TRBJ1-2, is as follows: DAMVIQNPRYQVTQFGKPVTLSCSQTLNHNVMYWYQQKSSQAPKLLFHYYDKDFNNEADTPDNFQSRRPNTSFCFLDIRSPGLGDTAMYLCATSREGIGYGYTFGSGTRLTVV.